These T cell receptor beta chains were read from a single sample in a study of cytomegalovirus exposure and HLA in healthy donors. Here immunoSEQ multiplex PCR was the method, and the copy in TCRdb shows in-frame clones only, minus some. The sample holds about 180,000 clones; around three quarters are singletons and the top ten take approximately 2.1%. The sample consisted of PBMCs. Receptor source: a woman younger than 45 in good health and CMV-seronegative. The CDR3 runs from the conserved cysteine through the conserved F or W. D genes are given only for firm matches. The listing skips clone size in some rows; elsewhere it reads once, few, many or a size class.

>TRBD1|.|TRBV27|TRBJ1-6
TGTGCCAGCACCATCAGGGGGGACAGGGCGCTTCAAATCCCCCACTCACCCCTCCACTTT
CASTIRGDRALQIPHSPLHF
>.|.|TRBV2|TRBJ1-1
TGTGCCAGCACGGGAGATTTGGCGAACACTGAAGCTTTCTTT
CASTGDLANTEAFF
>.|once|TRBV6-5|TRBJ2-7
TGTGCCAGCAGTTACTCAACGACAGGTCCCGAGCAGTACTTC
CASSYSTTGPEQYF
>.|few|TRBV27|TRBJ2-7
TGTGCCAGCAGTCGGGGGTTGTGGTACGAGCAGTACTTC
CASSRGLWYEQYF
>.|.|TRBV19|TRBJ1-5
TGTGCCAGTACCTCAACCCCCCCGGTTAATCAGCCCCAGCATTTT
CASTSTPPVNQPQHF
>TRBD1|once|TRBV19|TRBJ1-2
TGTGCCAGTAGTATGACAGGGGACTATGGCTACACCTTC
CASSMTGDYGYTF
>.|.|TRBV2|TRBJ1-3
TGTGCCAGCAGTGAAGCCGGGGGAGGAAACACCATATATTTT
CASSEAGGGNTIYF
>TRBD2|.|TRBV7-9|TRBJ2-1
TGTGCCAGCAGCTTAGGACTAGCGGGGATCGGCGGTGAGCAGTTCTTC
CASSLGLAGIGGEQFF
>.|once|TRBV11-2|TRBJ1-4
TGTGCCAGCAGCCCCCTTCGGGGGGCTGATGAAAAACTGTTTTTT
CASSPLRGADEKLFF
>.|.|TRBV5-6|TRBJ2-3
TGTGCCAGCAGCCGTGAGACAGATACGCAGTATTTT
CASSRETDTQYF
>.|.|TRBV19|TRBJ1-2
TGTGCCAGTACCCCTTTAGGGGGGGCGAACTATGGCTACACCTTC
CASTPLGGANYGYTF
>TRBD1|.|TRBV18|TRBJ2-4
TGTGCCAGCTCACCTAGAACAGGCACAGGGGGAAACATTCAGTACTTC
CASSPRTGTGGNIQYF
>TRBD1|.|TRBV15|TRBJ1-2
TGTGCCACCACACCGGGACAGGGGCTCTTCGGCTATGGCTACACCTTC
CATTPGQGLFGYGYTF
>.|once|TRBV15|TRBJ2-7
TGTGCCACCAGCGTTGGTGGACAGAACTACGAGCAGTACTTC
CATSVGGQNYEQYF
>.|once|TRBV25-1|TRBJ1-1
TGTGCCAGCAGTGAATACCGGGGGGGAATGAACACTGAAGCTTTCTTT
CASSEYRGGMNTEAFF
>TRBD1|.|TRBV29-1|TRBJ2-7
TGCAGCGTTGCGGACAGGGTCATCCACGAGCAGTACTTC
CSVADRVIHEQYF
>TRBD1|.|TRBV19|TRBJ2-5
TGTGCCAGTAGCTTTGGACAGGGGCAAGAGACCCAGTACTTC
CASSFGQGQETQYF
>TRBD2|.|TRBV27|TRBJ2-7
TGTGCCAGCAGTTTAGGGCTAGCGGGGGCCCAGTTATACGAGCAGTACTTC
CASSLGLAGAQLYEQYF
>.|.|TRBV7-2|TRBJ1-5
TGTGCCAGCAGCCACTCTCCCCGGGAAGTACAGCCCCAGCATTTT
CASSHSPREVQPQHF
>TRBD1|.|TRBV18|TRBJ1-3
TGTGCCAGCTCATCGACCGGGACAGTCTCTGGAAACACCATATATTTT
CASSSTGTVSGNTIYF
>.|few|TRBV27|TRBJ1-1
TGTGCCAGCAGTTTAGCAGGGGCCTCTGAAGCTTTCTTT
CASSLAGASEAFF
>TRBD1|.|TRBV6-6|TRBJ1-2
TGTGCCAGCAGTTCGACCGGGACAGGGGGAGGCTATGGCTACACCTTC
CASSSTGTGGGYGYTF
>.|.|TRBV20-1|TRBJ1-4
TGCAGTGTCCTGCAGGGTGAAAAACTGTTTTTT
CSVLQGEKLFF
>.|.|TRBV10-1|TRBJ2-4
TGCGCCAGCAGTGAGGACAACAGGGTCAAAAACATTCAGTACTTC
CASSEDNRVKNIQYF
>.|.|TRBV6-7|TRBJ1-1
TGTGCCAGCAGTTCCAGGGACACTGAAGCTTTCTTT
CASSSRDTEAFF
>TRBD2|.|TRBV4-2|TRBJ2-1
TGTGCCAGCAGCCCCTACGGGACTAGCGGGGGTCTGGGGACCTACAATGAGCAGTTCTTC
CASSPYGTSGGLGTYNEQFF
>.|.|TRBV19|TRBJ1-5
TGTGCCAGTAGTACTAACCCAGGGCGCAATCAGCCCCAGCATTTT
CASSTNPGRNQPQHF
>TRBD1|.|TRBV10-3|TRBJ1-5
TGTGCCATCAGCCGGCGACAGGGGAATCAGCCCCAGCATTTT
CAISRRQGNQPQHF
>TRBD2|.|TRBV7-3|TRBJ2-1
TGTGCCAGCAGCTTTAGCGGGGGGTCACCCTACAATGAGCAGTTCTTC
CASSFSGGSPYNEQFF
>.|.|TRBV5-1|TRBJ2-7
TGCGCCAGCAGCTTCCCTCCTACAGGGAGTCGCTCCTACGAGCAGTACTTC
CASSFPPTGSRSYEQYF
>.|.|TRBV2|TRBJ1-1
TGTGCCAGCAGCCCGAGGCAAAACACTGAAGCTTTCTTT
CASSPRQNTEAFF
>TRBD1|.|TRBV5-1|TRBJ2-7
TGCGCCAGCAGCTTAAGGACAGGTATACAACTTATACAGCAGTACTTC
CASSLRTGIQLIQQYF
>.|.|TRBV4-1|TRBJ1-4
TGCGCCAGCAGCCAAGATAACAGGGATGAAAAACTGTTTTTT
CASSQDNRDEKLFF
>.|once|TRBV18|TRBJ2-5
TGTGCCAGCTCACCCGCAGGGGCTCAAGAGACCCAGTACTTC
CASSPAGAQETQYF
>.|few|TRBV5-5|TRBJ1-3
TGTGCCAGCAGCCAGGACAGACCCAGCTCTGGAAACACCATATATTTT
CASSQDRPSSGNTIYF
>.|.|TRBV21-1|TRBJ1-2
TGTGCCAGCAGCAAAAAGCCAGACAGGGGGCTACTCCCTGGTAACTATGGCTACACCTTC
CASSKKPDRGLLPGNYGYTF
>TRBD2|.|TRBV5-1|TRBJ2-3
TGCGCCAGCAGCTTGGATACTAGCGGGGGGACCATGGATACGCAGTATTTT
CASSLDTSGGTMDTQYF
>.|.|TRBV19|TRBJ1-2
TGTGCCAGTGAAAGAGCAGGGGTATATGGCTACACCTTC
CASERAGVYGYTF
>TRBD2|.|TRBV19|TRBJ2-3
TGTGCCAGTAGTAGGATGGGGACTAGCGGGAGGCCGTGGGTTGGCACAGATACGCAGTATTTT
CASSRMGTSGRPWVGTDTQYF
>TRBD2|medium-sized|TRBV4-3|TRBJ2-1
TGCGCCAGCAGCCAAGATCTGAGCGGGGGCTACAATGAGCAGTTCTTC
CASSQDLSGGYNEQFF
>TRBD1|.|TRBV7-9|TRBJ1-1
TGTGCCAGCAGCGTCGACAGGGCTGAAGCTTTCTTT
CASSVDRAEAFF
>TRBD1|.|TRBV5-5|TRBJ2-1
TGTGCCAGCAGCTTCCACGGACAGGGGGTATTCTACAATGAGCAGTTCTTC
CASSFHGQGVFYNEQFF
>.|.|TRBV4-2|TRBJ1-1
TGTGCCAGCAGCCCTCAGGACAGTATGAACACTGAAGCTTTCTTT
CASSPQDSMNTEAFF
>TRBD1|.|TRBV6-1|TRBJ1-6
TGTGCCAGCAGTGAAGGGGCCCCGGGACAGATTTCTAATTCACCCCTCCACTTT
CASSEGAPGQISNSPLHF
>TRBD2|.|TRBV4-2|TRBJ2-1
TGTGCCAGCAGCCAAGTGGCGGGAGGACGAAACAATGAGCAGTTCTTC
CASSQVAGGRNNEQFF
>.|.|TRBV7-2|TRBJ2-5
TGTGCCAGCAGCTTAAGAACTAGAAAACAAGAGACCCAGTACTTC
CASSLRTRKQETQYF
>.|.|TRBV5-1|TRBJ2-6
TGCGCCAGCAGCTTTAGACAGTTCTCTGGGGCCAACGTCCTGACTTTC
CASSFRQFSGANVLTF
>TRBD2|.|TRBV19|TRBJ2-3
TGTGCCAGTAGTATAGATACCGCGGGGGTCACAGATACGCAGTATTTT
CASSIDTAGVTDTQYF